The following is a T cell receptor (beta chain) sequence with its context. The sample belongs to a study of blood T cell repertoires in COVID-19. Sequencing used immunoSEQ multiplex PCR; TCRdb keeps in-frame clones, though not all of them. The sample holds around 200,000 clones, roughly 88% seen once. The germline V gene encodes CDR1 SGHTA and CDR2 FQGNSA. This CDR3 comprises 13 residues. Trimming took 0 bases from V and 0 from J, leaving 2 bases between them. The TCR originated in a man aged 35-49 years with acute COVID-19. The sample comprised PBMCs or T cells enriched from blood (not recorded which). The V and J genes are TRBV7-2 and TRBJ1-1; D is unclear. CDR3 bases: TGTGCCAGCAGCTTAGCCTTGAACACTGAAGCTTTCTTT. It yields the protein CASSLALNTEAFF. Using reference TRBV7-2 and TRBJ1-1 for the parts outside the CDR3, the full variable domain is GAGVSQSPSNKVTEKGKDVELRCDPISGHTALYWYRQSLGQGLEFLIYFQGNSAPDKSGLPSDRFSAERTGGSVSTLTIQRTQQEDSAVYLCASSLALNTEAFFGQGTRLTVV.